Here is one T cell receptor (beta chain) with its context. The antigen remains undetermined. The data were taken from a study of shared clonotypes between healthy human individuals. Overall study findings and caveats: Only blood underwent sampling, and tissue repertoires likely differ.

This CDR3 has 16 amino acids. Looked up from germline, CDR1 is SEHNR and CDR2 is FQNEAQ (reference sequence). With 1 base removed from V and 0 bases from J, the gap between germline ends came to 12 bases. Naive CD8 isolation took CD45RO-negative cells positively selected for CCR7 and excluded terminally differentiated effector memory CD45RA+ cells. The method was immunoSEQ multiplex PCR; TCRdb's version includes in-frame clones alone and lacks a portion of them. This table holds 1.5 million to 2.5 million clones, about 95% found once. The clonotype was recovered from a young man in good health. What was sequenced was naive CD8+ T cells sorted from blood. The chain joins TRBV7-9 to TRBJ1-2; D is possibly TRBD1 (6 bases). CDR3 nucleotide sequence: TGTGCCAGCAGCTTAGATCCAGGGGAAGCTAACTATGGCTACACCTTC. Translation: CASSLDPGEANYGYTF.